This T cell receptor beta chain was retrieved from a study of CD8+ T cells in alopecia areata. Treatment noted: oral pan-JAK inhibitor, 5-10 mg twice daily. Notes on the study in general: Persistence in scalp and blood during tofacitinib was observed for many expanded lesional clones. Scalp clonality, along with expanded CD8+ clones among the top 100, was significantly decreased by tofacitinib.

RNA was isolated and reverse transcribed to cDNA, the sequencing template. TCRdb's table, derived via immunoSEQ multiplex PCR, lists solely in-frame clones and lacks some. The sample lists approximately 110,000 clones; roughly 50% were seen once. As for this clone: The antigen remains undetermined.

The CDR3 has 14 residues. CDR1 and CDR2 from the germline V gene are PRHDT and FYEKMQ (reference sequence). The ends were cut back, 5 bases at V and 2 bases at J, with 10 bases in the middle. This TCR came from a human donor with alopecia areata. The sequencing here drew on CD4+ T cells sorted from blood, taken at week 24, from a patient treated with tofacitinib. The V and J genes are TRBV13 and TRBJ2-4, with a weak D call TRBD2 (6 bases). The CDR3 nucleotides are TGTGCCAGCAGCCGGGGGAGGCCCAAAAACATTCAGTACTTC. Translating gives CASSRGRPKNIQYF.